This TCR beta chain was sequenced during a study of stem cell transplantation in POMP-related autoinflammatory disease. Background on the study: Impaired MHC class I-dependent CD8+ differentiation was hypothesized from defective thymoproteasomes. CD8+ T cells were low and CD4+ cells naive-skewed before transplant. Broader study findings: In PRAID patients, the number of distinct TRB V-J gene pairings was restricted. PRAID patients trended toward lower TRB diversity and higher clonality in all analyzed T-cell subsets.

A note on this clone: What it recognizes is unknown.

Clones were read by immunoSEQ multiplex PCR, and TCRdb kept only the in-frame ones, dropping some. The sample carries tens of thousands of clones, around 90% recorded once. The TCR comes from a human patient with POMP-related autoinflammation and immune dysregulation (PRAID). Some T cells may be transferred from the graft donor. This material consisted of CD4+ T cells from PBMCs, taken after stem cell transplantation.

CDR3 region: CASSQDSWGGSPLHF. The CDR3 DNA sequence: TGTGCCAGCAGCCAAGATTCATGGGGAGGTTCACCCCTCCACTTT. This rearrangement joins TRBV3-1 (or the pseudogene TRBV3-2) to TRBJ1-6; D is uncertain. This CDR3 has 15 residues. The V gene lost 0 bases and the J gene lost 9 bases, with 12 bases spanning the gap. Germline V gene sequence: CDR1 LGHDT, CDR2 YNNKEL (reference sequence).